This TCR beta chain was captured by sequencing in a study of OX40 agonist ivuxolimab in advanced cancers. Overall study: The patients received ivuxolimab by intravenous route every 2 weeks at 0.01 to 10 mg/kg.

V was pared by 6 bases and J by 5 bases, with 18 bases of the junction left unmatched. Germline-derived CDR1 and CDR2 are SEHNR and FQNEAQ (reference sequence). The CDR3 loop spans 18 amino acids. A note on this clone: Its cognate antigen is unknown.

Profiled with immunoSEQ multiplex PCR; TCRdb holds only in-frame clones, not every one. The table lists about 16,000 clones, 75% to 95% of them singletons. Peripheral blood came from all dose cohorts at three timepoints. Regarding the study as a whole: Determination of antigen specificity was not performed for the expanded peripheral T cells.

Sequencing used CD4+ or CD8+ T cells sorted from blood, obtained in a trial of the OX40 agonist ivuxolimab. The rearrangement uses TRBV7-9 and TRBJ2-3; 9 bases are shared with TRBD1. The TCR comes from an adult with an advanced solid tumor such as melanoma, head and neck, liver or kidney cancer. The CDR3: CASSFVPGQGPWVDTQYF. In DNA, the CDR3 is TGTGCCAGCAGTTTTGTTCCGGGACAGGGACCCTGGGTAGATACGCAGTATTTT.